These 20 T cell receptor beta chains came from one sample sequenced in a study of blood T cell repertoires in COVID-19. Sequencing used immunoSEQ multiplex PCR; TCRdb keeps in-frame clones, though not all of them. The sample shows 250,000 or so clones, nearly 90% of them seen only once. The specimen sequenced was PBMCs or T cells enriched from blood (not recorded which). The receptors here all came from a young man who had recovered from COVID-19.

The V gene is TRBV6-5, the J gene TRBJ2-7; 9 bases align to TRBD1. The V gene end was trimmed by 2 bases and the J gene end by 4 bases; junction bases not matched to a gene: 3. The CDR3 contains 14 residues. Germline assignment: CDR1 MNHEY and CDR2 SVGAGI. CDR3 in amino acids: CASSYNRGLYEQYF. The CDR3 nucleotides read TGTGCCAGCAGTTACAACAGGGGGCTATACGAGCAGTACTTC.

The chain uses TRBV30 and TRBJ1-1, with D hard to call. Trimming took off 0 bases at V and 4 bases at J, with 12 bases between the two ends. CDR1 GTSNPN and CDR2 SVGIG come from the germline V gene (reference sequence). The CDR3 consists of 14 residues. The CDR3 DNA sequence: TGTGCCTGGAGTGTCTTAACGAAGCTCACTGAAGCTTTCTTT. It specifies CAWSVLTKLTEAFF.

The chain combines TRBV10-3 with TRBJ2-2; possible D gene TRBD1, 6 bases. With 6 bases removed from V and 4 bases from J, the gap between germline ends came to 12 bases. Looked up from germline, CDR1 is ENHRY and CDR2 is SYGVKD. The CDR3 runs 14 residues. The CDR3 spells CAIRGAMITGELFF. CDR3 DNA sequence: TGTGCCATCAGGGGGGCGATGATCACCGGGGAGCTGTTTTTT.

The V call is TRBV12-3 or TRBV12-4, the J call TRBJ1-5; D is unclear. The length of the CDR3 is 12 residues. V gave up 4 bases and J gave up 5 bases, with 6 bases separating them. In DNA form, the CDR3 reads TGTGCCAGCAGTTATTCGGATCAGCCCCAGCATTTT. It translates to CASSYSDQPQHF.

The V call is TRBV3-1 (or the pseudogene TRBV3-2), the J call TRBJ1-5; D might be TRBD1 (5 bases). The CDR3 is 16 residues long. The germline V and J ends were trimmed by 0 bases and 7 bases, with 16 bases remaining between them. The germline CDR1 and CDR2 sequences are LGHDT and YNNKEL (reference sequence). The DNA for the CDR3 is TGTGCCAGCAGCCAAGATGGGCGGGGCAGCAGACAGCCCCAGCATTTT. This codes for CASSQDGRGSRQPQHF.

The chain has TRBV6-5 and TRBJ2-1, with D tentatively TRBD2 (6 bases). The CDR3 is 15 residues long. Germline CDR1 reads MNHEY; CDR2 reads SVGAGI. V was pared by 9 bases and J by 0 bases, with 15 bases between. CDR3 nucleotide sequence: TGTGCCAGTGGCGGTGGGGGGAGCTCCTACAATGAGCAGTTCTTC. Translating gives CASGGGGSSYNEQFF.

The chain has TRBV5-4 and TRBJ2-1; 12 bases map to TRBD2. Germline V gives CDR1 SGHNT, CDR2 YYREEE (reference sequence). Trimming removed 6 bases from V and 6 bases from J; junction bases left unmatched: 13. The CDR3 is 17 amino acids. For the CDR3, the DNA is TGTGCCAGCAACCCGACTAGCGGGGGAGCCAGGGGCAATGAGCAGTTCTTC. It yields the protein CASNPTSGGARGNEQFF. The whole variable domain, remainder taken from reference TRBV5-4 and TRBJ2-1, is ETGVTQSPTHLIKTRGQQVTLRCSSQSGHNTVSWYQQALGQGPQFIFQYYREEENGRGNFPPRFSGLQFPNYSSELNVNALELDDSALYLCASNPTSGGARGNEQFFGPGTRLTVL.

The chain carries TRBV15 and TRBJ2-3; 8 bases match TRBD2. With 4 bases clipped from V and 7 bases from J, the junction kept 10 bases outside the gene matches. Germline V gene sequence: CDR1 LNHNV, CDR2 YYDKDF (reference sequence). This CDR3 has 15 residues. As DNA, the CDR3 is TGTGCCACCAGCATAAGAGAGAGCGGGAGTTATACGCAGTATTTT. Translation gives CATSIRESGSYTQYF.

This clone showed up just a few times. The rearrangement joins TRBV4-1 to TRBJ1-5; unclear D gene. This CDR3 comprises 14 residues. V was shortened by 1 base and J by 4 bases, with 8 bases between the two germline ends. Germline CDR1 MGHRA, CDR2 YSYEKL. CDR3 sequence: CASSQGVGNQPQHF. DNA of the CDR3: TGCGCCAGCAGCCAAGGGGTCGGGAATCAGCCCCAGCATTTT.

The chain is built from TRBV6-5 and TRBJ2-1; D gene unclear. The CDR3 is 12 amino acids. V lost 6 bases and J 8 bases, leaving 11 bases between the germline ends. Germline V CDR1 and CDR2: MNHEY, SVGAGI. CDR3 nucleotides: TGTGCCAGCAGCTCACAGACCTATGAGCAGTTCTTC. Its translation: CASSSQTYEQFF.

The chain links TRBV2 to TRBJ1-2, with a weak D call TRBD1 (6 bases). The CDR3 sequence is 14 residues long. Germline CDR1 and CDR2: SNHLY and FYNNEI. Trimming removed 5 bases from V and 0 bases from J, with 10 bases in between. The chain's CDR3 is CASSQQGANYGYTF. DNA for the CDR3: TGTGCCAGCAGTCAACAGGGCGCTAACTATGGCTACACCTTC.

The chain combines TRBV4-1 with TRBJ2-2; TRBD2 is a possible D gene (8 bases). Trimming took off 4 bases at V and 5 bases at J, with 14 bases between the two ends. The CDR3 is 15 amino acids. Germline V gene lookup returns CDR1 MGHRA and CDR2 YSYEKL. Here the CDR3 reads CASSPREGATGELFF. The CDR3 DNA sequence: TGCGCCAGCAGCCCCCGGGAGGGGGCGACCGGGGAGCTGTTTTTT.

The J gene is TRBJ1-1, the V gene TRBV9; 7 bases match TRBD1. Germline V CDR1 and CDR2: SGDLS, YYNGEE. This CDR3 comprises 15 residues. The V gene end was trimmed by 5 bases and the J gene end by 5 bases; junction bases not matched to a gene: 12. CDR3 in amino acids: CASRQVGRGRTEAFF. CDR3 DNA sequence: TGTGCCAGCAGACAAGTGGGCAGGGGGAGAACTGAAGCTTTCTTT.

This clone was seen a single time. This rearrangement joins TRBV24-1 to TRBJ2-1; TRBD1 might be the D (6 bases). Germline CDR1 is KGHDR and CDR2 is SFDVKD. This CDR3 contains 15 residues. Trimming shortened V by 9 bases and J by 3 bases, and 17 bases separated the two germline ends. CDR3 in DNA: TGTGCCACCGGAAGGGACACAAACTACTACAATGAGCAGTTCTTC. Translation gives CATGRDTNYYNEQFF.

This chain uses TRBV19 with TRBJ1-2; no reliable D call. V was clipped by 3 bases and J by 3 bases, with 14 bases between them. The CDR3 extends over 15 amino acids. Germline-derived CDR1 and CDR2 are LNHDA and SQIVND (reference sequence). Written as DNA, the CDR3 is TGTGCCAGTAGTATTGAGGGAAAGGTATACTATGGCTACACCTTC. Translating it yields CASSIEGKVYYGYTF. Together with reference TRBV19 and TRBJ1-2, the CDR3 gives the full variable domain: DGGITQSPKYLFRKEGQNVTLSCEQNLNHDAMYWYRQDPGQGLRLIYYSQIVNDFQKGDIAEGYSVSREKKESFPLTVTSAQKNPTAFYLCASSIEGKVYYGYTFGSGTRLTVV.

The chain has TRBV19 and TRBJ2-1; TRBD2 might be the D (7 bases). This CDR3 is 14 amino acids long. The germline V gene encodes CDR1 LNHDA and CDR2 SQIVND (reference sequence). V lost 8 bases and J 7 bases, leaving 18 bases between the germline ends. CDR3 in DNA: TGTGCCAGTGGCTACGAGGGGGGGTTGAATGAGCAGTTCTTC. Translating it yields CASGYEGGLNEQFF.

CDR3 sequence (DNA): TGTGCCAGCAGTGGGACAGGGTGGGAGACCCAGTACTTC. Amino acid sequence: CASSGTGWETQYF. J is TRBJ2-5 and V is TRBV27, with TRBD1 matching over 9 bases. This CDR3 region has 13 residues. V gave up 5 bases and J gave up 5 bases; unmatched junction bases: 3. Germline V CDR1 and CDR2: MNHEY, SMNVEV (reference sequence).

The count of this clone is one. As DNA, the CDR3 is TGTGCCAGTAGGGGCGGGGCCACAGATACGCAGTATTTT. It encodes CASRGGATDTQYF. The rearrangement uses TRBV19 and TRBJ2-3; a possible D gene is TRBD2 (6 bases). The CDR3 contains 13 residues. CDR1 is LNHDA, CDR2 SQIVND, per germline (reference sequence). V was pared by 6 bases and J by 2 bases, with 9 bases between.

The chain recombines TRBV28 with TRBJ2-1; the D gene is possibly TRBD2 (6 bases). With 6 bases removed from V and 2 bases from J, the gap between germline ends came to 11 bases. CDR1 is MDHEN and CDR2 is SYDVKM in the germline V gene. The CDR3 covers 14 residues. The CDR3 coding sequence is TGTGCCAGCAGGTATAGCGGTACCTACAATGAGCAGTTCTTC. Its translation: CASRYSGTYNEQFF.

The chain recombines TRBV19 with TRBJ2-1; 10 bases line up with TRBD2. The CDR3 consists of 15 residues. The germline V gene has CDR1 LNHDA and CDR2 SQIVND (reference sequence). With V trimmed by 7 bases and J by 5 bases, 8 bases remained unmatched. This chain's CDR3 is CASIPSGGHHNEQFF. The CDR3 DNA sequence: TGTGCCAGTATCCCTAGCGGGGGCCACCACAATGAGCAGTTCTTC.